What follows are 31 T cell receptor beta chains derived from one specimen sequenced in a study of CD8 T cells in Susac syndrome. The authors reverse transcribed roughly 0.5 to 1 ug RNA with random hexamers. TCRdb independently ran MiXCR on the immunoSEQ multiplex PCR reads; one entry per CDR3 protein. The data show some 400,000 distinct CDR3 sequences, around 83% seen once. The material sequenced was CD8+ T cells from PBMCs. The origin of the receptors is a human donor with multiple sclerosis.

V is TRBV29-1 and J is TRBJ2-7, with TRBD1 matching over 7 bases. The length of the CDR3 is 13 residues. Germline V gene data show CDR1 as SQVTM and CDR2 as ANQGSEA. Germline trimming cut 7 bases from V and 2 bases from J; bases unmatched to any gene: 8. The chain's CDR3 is CSAWDSETYEQYF. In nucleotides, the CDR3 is TGCAGCGCGTGGGACAGCGAAACCTACGAGCAGTACTTC.

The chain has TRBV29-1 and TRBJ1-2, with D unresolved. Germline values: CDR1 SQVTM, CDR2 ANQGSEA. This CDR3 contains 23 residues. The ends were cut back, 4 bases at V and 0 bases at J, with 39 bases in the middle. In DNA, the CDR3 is TGCAGCGTTGTCCCTGGCCGCACCGCGGAGCCACCAGAAGGGAAGGGAACTAACTATGGCTACACCTTC. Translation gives CSVVPGRTAEPPEGKGTNYGYTF.

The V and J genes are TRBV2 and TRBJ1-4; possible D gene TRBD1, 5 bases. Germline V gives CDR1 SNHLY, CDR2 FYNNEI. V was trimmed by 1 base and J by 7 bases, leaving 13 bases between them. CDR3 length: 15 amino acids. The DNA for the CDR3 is TGTGCCAGCAGTGAAGTGGAGCAGGGAGGTGAAAAACTGTTTTTT. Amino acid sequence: CASSEVEQGGEKLFF.

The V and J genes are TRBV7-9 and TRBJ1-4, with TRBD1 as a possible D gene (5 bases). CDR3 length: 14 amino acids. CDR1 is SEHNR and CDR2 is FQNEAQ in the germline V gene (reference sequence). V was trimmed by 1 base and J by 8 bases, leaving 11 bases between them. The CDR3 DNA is TGTGCCAGCAGCTTAGAGGACATGGGGGAAAAACTGTTTTTT. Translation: CASSLEDMGEKLFF.

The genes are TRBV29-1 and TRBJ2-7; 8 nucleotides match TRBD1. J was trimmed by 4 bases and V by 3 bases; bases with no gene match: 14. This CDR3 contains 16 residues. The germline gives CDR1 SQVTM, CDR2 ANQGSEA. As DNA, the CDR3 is TGCAGCGTTGAGGACAGGGCCCAGACGGGCAATTACGAGCAGTACTTC. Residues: CSVEDRAQTGNYEQYF.

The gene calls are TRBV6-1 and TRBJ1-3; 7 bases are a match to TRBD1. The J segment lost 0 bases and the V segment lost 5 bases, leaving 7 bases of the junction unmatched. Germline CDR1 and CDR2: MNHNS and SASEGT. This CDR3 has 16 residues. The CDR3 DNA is TGTGCCAGCAGTCCGTCCCGGGACAGCTCTGGAAACACCATATATTTT. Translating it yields CASSPSRDSSGNTIYF.

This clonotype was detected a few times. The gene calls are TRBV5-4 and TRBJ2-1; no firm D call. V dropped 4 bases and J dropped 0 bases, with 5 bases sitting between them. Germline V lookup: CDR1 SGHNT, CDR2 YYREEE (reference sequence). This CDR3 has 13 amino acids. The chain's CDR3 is CASSPYSYNEQFF. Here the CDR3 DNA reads TGTGCCAGCAGCCCTTACTCCTACAATGAGCAGTTCTTC.

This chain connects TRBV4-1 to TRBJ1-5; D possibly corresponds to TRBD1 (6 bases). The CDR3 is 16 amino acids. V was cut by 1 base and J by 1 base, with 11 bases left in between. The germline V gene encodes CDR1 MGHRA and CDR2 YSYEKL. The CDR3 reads CASSQVDQGSNQPQHF. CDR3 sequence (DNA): TGCGCCAGCAGCCAAGTTGATCAGGGGAGCAATCAGCCCCAGCATTTT.

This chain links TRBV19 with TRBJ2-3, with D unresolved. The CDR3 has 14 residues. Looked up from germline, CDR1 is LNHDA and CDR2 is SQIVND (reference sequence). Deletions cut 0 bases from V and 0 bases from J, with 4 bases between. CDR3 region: CASSIEGSTDTQYF. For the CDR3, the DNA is TGTGCCAGTAGTATAGAGGGCAGCACAGATACGCAGTATTTT.

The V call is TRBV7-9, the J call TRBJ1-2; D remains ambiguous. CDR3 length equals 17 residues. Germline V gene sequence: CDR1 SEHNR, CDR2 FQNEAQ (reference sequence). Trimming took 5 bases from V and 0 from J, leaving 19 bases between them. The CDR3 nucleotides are TGTGCCAGCAGCCCACCCCACCCGACGGAGGCTAACTATGGCTACACCTTC. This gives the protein CASSPPHPTEANYGYTF.

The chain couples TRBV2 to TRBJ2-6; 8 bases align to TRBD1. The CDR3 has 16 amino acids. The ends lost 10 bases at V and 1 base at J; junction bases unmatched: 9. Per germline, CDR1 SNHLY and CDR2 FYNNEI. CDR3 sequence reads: CANSVTGVSGANVLTF. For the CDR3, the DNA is TGTGCCAACAGCGTGACAGGGGTATCTGGGGCCAACGTCCTGACTTTC.

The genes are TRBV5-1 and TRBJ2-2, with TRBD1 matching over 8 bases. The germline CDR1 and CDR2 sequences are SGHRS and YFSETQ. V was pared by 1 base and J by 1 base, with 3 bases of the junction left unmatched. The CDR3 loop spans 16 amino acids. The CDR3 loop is CASSLSGTGNTGELFF. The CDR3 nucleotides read TGCGCCAGCAGCTTGTCCGGGACAGGGAACACCGGGGAGCTGTTTTTT.

The CDR3 DNA reads as TGTGCCTGGAGTGTATCAGCGGGAGGATGGACCGGGGAGCTGTTTTTT. Translated: CAWSVSAGGWTGELFF. The chain combines TRBV30 with TRBJ2-2; 9 nucleotides match TRBD2. The CDR3 extends over 16 amino acids. Germline V gene sequence: CDR1 GTSNPN, CDR2 SVGIG (reference sequence). After removal of 0 bases from V and 5 bases from J, the junction contained 7 bases not matched to a gene.

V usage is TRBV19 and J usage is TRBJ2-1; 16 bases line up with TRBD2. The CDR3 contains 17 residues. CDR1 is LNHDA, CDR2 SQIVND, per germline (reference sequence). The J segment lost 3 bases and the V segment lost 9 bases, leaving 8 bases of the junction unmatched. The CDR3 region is CASQGLAGGRDYNEQFF. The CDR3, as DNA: TGTGCCAGCCAGGGACTAGCGGGAGGGCGTGACTACAATGAGCAGTTCTTC.

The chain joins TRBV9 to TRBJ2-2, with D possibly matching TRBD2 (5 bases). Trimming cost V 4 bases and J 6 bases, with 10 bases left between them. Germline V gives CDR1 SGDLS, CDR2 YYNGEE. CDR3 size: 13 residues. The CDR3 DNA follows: TGTGCCAGCAGCCCCCTGGAGGCCGGGGAGCTGTTTTTT. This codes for CASSPLEAGELFF.

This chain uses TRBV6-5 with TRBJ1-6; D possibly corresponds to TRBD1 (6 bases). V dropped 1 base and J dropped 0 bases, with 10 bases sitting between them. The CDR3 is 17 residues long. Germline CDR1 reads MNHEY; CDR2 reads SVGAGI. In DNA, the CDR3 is TGTGCCAGCAGTTACTTAAGGGGGAGCTCCTATAATTCACCCCTCCACTTT. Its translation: CASSYLRGSSYNSPLHF.

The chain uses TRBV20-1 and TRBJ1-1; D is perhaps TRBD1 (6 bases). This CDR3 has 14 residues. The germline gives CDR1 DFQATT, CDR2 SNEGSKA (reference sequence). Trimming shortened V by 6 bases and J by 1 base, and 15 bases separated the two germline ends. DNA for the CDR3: TGCAGTGCGTGGTACTTGACAGGGAACACTGAAGCTTTCTTT. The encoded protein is CSAWYLTGNTEAFF.

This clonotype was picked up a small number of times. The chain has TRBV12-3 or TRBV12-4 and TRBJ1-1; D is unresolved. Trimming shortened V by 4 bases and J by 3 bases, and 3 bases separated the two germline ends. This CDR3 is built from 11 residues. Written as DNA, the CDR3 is TGTGCCAGCAGTTGGGACACTGAAGCTTTCTTT. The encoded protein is CASSWDTEAFF.

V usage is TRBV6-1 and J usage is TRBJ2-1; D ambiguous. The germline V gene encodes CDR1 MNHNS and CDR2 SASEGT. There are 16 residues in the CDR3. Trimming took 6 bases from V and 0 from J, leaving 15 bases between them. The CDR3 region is CASRLLGANSYNEQFF. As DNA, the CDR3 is TGTGCCAGCAGACTCTTAGGCGCAAACTCCTACAATGAGCAGTTCTTC.

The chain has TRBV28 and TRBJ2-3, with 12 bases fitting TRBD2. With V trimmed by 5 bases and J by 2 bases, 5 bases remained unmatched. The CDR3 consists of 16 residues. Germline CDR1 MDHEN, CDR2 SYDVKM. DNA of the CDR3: TGTGCCAGCAGTGGGTGGACTAGCGGGGCCACAGATACGCAGTATTTT. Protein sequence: CASSGWTSGATDTQYF.

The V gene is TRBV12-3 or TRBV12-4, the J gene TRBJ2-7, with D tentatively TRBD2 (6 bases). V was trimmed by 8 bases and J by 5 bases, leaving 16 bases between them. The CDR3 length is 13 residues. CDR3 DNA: TGTGCCAGCCTCGGGAGCCCCTCGAACGAGCAGTACTTC. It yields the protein CASLGSPSNEQYF.

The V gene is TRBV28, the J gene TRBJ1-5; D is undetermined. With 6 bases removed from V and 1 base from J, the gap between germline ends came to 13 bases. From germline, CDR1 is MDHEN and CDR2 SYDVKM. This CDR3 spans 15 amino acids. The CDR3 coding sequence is TGTGCCAGCAGATTAGAATATCAAAGCAATCAGCCCCAGCATTTT. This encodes CASRLEYQSNQPQHF. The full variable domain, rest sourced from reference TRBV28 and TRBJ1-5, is DVKVTQSSRYLVKRTGEKVFLECVQDMDHENMFWYRQDPGLGLRLIYFSYDVKMKEKGDIPEGYSVSREKKERFSLILESASTNQTSMYLCASRLEYQSNQPQHFGDGTRLSIL.

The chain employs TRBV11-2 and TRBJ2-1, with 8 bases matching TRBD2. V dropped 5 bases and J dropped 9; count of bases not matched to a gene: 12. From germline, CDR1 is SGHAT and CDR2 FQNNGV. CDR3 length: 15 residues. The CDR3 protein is CASSQGDGGVGEQFF. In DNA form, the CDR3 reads TGTGCCAGCAGCCAGGGCGACGGGGGGGTAGGTGAGCAGTTCTTC.

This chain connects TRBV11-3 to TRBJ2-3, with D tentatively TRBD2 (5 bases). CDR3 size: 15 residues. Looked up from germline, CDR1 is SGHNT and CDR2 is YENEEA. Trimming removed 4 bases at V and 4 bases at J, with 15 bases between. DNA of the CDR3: TGTGCCAGCAGCTCCCGCGAGGGCCGGCCAGATACGCAGTATTTT. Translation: CASSSREGRPDTQYF. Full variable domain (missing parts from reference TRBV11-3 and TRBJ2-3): EAGVVQSPRYKIIEKKQPVAFWCNPISGHNTLYWYLQNLGQGPELLIRYENEEAVDDSQLPKDRFSAERLKGVDSTLKIQPAELGDSAVYLCASSSREGRPDTQYFGPGTRLTVL.

The CDR3 coding sequence is TGTGCCAGCAAACCAGCGGGGGGGATCTACGAGCAGTACTTC. Protein: CASKPAGGIYEQYF. The rearrangement joins TRBV27 to TRBJ2-7, with 10 nucleotides matching TRBD2. V lost 7 bases and J lost 3; bases outside the gene matches: 6. CDR3 length: 14 residues. Per germline, CDR1 MNHEY and CDR2 SMNVEV (reference sequence).

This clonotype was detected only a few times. The CDR3 DNA reads TGTGCCAGCAGCCCGGTCTTGTTCCCACCGCAGTATTTT. Translated, it gives CASSPVLFPPQYF. V usage is TRBV11-3 and J usage is TRBJ2-3, with no clear D. Trimming shortened V by 5 bases and J by 10 bases, and 16 bases separated the two germline ends. The CDR3 has 13 amino acids. Germline V lookup: CDR1 SGHNT, CDR2 YENEEA.

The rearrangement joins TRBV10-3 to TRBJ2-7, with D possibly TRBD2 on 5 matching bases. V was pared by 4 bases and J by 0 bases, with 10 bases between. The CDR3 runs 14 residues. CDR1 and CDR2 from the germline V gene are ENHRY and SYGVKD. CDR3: CAISVTGNSYEQYF. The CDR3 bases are TGTGCCATCAGTGTAACGGGGAACTCCTACGAGCAGTACTTC.

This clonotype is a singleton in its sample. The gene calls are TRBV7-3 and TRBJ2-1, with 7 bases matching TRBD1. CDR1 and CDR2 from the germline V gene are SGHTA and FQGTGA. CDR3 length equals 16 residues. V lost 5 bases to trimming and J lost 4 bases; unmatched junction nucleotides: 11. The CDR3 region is CASSLKGQGVYNEQFF. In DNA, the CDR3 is TGTGCCAGCAGCCTAAAGGGGCAGGGGGTTTACAATGAGCAGTTCTTC. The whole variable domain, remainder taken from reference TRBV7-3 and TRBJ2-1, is GAGVSQTPSNKVTEKGKYVELRCDPISGHTALYWYRQSLGQGPEFLIYFQGTGAADDSGLPNDRFFAVRPEGSVSTLKIQRTERGDSAVYLCASSLKGQGVYNEQFFGPGTRLTVL.

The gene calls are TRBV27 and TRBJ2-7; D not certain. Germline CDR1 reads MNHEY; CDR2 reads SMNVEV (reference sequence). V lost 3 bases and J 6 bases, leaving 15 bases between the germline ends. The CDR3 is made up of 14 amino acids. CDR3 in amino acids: CASSLDGYLGEQYF. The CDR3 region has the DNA TGTGCCAGCAGTTTGGACGGGTACTTGGGCGAGCAGTACTTC.

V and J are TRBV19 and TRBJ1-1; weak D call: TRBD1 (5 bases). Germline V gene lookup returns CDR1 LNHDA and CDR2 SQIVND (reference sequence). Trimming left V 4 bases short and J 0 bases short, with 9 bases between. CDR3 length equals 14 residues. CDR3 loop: CASSTGLMNTEAFF. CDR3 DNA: TGTGCCAGTAGTACAGGGCTCATGAACACTGAAGCTTTCTTT.

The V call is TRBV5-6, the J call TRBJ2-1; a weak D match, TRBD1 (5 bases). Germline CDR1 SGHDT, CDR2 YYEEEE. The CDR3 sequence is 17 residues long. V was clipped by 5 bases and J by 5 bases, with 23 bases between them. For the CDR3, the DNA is TGTGCCAGCAGTGACACCTCTCGGCAGGGAAACAACAATGAGCAGTTCTTC. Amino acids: CASSDTSRQGNNNEQFF.